This TCR beta chain was recovered during a study of blood T cell repertoires in COVID-19. Assay: immunoSEQ multiplex PCR; the TCRdb copy retains only in-frame clones and omits some. The repertoire holds hundreds of thousands of clones, with 82% as singletons. This CDR3 comprises 15 residues. Germline CDR1 is WNHNN and CDR2 is SYGVQD (reference sequence). With V trimmed by 6 bases and J by 6 bases, 10 bases remained unmatched. What was sequenced was peripheral blood. This chain uses TRBV10-1 with TRBJ2-1, with 8 bases identical to TRBD2. The clonotype comes from a woman of 80 years or more with active or convalescent COVID-19. The CDR3 loop reads CASRQGLGARNEQFF. The CDR3 coding sequence is TGCGCCAGCAGGCAGGGACTAGGCGCCCGCAATGAGCAGTTCTTC.